This T cell receptor (beta chain) derives from a study of identical twins. The study's findings and limits: There was more out-of-frame TCR alpha sharing in monozygotic twins than models estimated.

CDR3 length: 15 residues. J lost 3 bases, V lost 10 bases, and 13 bases had no gene match. CDR1 is SNHLY and CDR2 is FYNNEI in the germline V gene. Template switching (which added a universal primer site) was used, and cDNA carried unique molecular identifiers. TCRdb re-called the 5' RACE reads with MiXCR, one entry per CDR3 protein. This table has 450,000 or so distinct CDR3 sequences, 20% to 30% appearing once. This clonotype was observed a handful of times. Antigen specificity is unknown. In addition, the sample was reused for a study of T cells expressing NK-cell markers. From that report: Sorted CD3+CD56-NKG2C+, CD3+CD56+NKG2C+ and CD3+CD56+NKG2C- T cells supplied the TCR beta repertoires. One of eight sequenced donors was HCMV-seronegative; the other seven were seropositive.

This TCR derives from a woman younger than 35 in good health. The chain has TRBV2 and TRBJ2-3; 7 bases align to TRBD1. The sample was CD4+ T cells sorted from blood. Here the CDR3 DNA reads TGTGCCACCAAACTAACAGGGGTCGGGACAGATACGCAGTATTTT. It specifies CATKLTGVGTDTQYF.